One T cell receptor (beta chain) is described in this entry. This clone's antigen is unknown. No base-level quality is on record; no much larger clone is a single base apart. V has 4 bases trimmed and J has 1 base trimmed; junction bases matching no gene number 6. The CDR3 covers 15 residues, taking in both the cysteine and the phenylalanine. Just the 45-base CDR3 DNA is kept, in frame starting at base 1. CDR1 and CDR2 are read off the germline V gene (reference sequence) as MNHEY and SMNVEV. TCRbeta CDR3 regions were amplified from genomic DNA using the immunoSEQ Assay, a bias-controlled multiplex PCR. For the original study's pipeline: Within the assay, amplification of reference gene primers was used to estimate how many nucleated cells each sample contained. Sequence reads were collapsed and filtered to measure the absolute abundance of every unique TCRbeta CDR3 rearrangement. For each sample, productive Simpson clonality was calculated by taking the square root of Simpson's diversity index across productive rearrangements. TCRdb's version of the immuneACCESS table is confined to in-frame rearrangements and falls short of the full clone set. An unresolved V gene accounts for under half of the shortfall where checked; the remainder is of unknown origin. D and trimming were read from the DNA, whereas the V and J calls and clone size are those reported in that table. This sample is represented by about 120,000 clones; 80% to 85% of them were singletons. The top ten constitute under 8% of the sample.

The sample comes from a study of blood T cell repertoires in COVID-19 (dated by TCRdb to 2020 to 2022). Broadly, across the study: Collaborator samples came from the United States, Italy and Spain and covered acute and convalescent phases of COVID-19. HLA class I and class II types, where available, came from metadata supplied by the sample provider rather than from assay-based typing. The prospective study material was composed of cDNA or gDNA derived from T cells, B-cell-depleted T cells, or PBMCs. The repertoires were released in a freely available public database intended as a resource for research on the immune response to SARS-CoV-2. Subjects who had been exposed to COVID-19, were actively infected with it, or had recovered from it provided the deeply sampled blood TCRbeta repertoires that made up the dataset. Samples were obtained from the ongoing ImmuneRACE study (first 160 participants) and from 1,000 to 1,500 subjects provided by 6 global collaborators. Nearly every sample came with metadata listing a de-identified subject ID, COVID-19 status, age in years and sex. On the study overall, not on this receptor specifically: How much clinical and demographic metadata was included differed by source and by participant, and the metadata was provided uncurated.

Each collaborating institution followed its own protocols to collect whole blood in K2EDTA tubes. Collaborator samples were shipped for TCRbeta analysis as frozen whole blood, isolated PBMCs, or DNA extracted from either sample type. Rearrangement joined TRBV27 to TRBJ1-1, with 7 bases in between that match TRBD1. This sequence was found in a man aged 65 to 79 with acute or convalescent COVID-19. Sequencing was carried out using peripheral blood. Here is the DNA: TGTGCCAGCAGTTCCGCTGGGGACAGGAACACTGAAGCTTTCTTT. Translated, it reads CASSSAGDRNTEAFF.